This T cell receptor (beta chain) was identified during a study of blood T cell repertoires in COVID-19. Study-level information: The origin of the acute and convalescent COVID-19 samples was the United States, Italy and Spain.

The assay was immunoSEQ multiplex PCR, and TCRdb's table has in-frame clones only and misses some. The sample shows about 330,000 clones, over 80% of them seen only once. This CDR3 spans 16 amino acids. In germline, CDR1 is MGHRA, CDR2 YSYEKL. Trimming at V came to 1 base and at J to 3 bases, leaving 6 bases not matched to a gene. Sequenced input: PBMCs or T cells enriched from blood (not recorded which). The sequence derives from a man aged 30 to 39 who had recovered from COVID-19. The chain is built from TRBV4-1 and TRBJ2-3, with TRBD2 identical over 8 bases. The CDR3 nucleotides are TGCGCCAGCAGCCAAGGGTTAGCGGGGAGTACAGATACGCAGTATTTT. Amino acids: CASSQGLAGSTDTQYF.